Listed below are T cell receptor beta chains from one sample, sequenced in a study of blood T cell repertoires in COVID-19. Sequencing was performed with immunoSEQ multiplex PCR; in TCRdb, only in-frame clones are kept and a portion is missing. The sample holds 250,000 or so clones, approximately 90% seen once. The sample consisted of peripheral blood. These receptors came from a man aged 25 to 40 with COVID-19, enrolled during active disease. Each CDR3 is given with its conserved first and last residue. A D gene is named only where the DNA matches it firmly. Clone sizes are given selectively: once, few, many, or a class where the clone is expanded.

clone_size	j_call	v_call	d_call	cdr3_aa	cdr3_nt
.	TRBJ2-2	TRBV11-1	.	CASSLVGGQAGELFF	TGTGCCAGCAGCTTAGTCGGAGGGCAAGCCGGGGAGCTGTTTTTT
.	TRBJ2-2	TRBV24-1	TRBD2	CATSDPAGPWNTGELFF	TGTGCCACCAGTGACCCAGCGGGACCTTGGAACACCGGGGAGCTGTTTTTT
.	TRBJ2-7	TRBV7-2	TRBD1	CASSFDRGPYEQYF	TGTGCCAGCAGCTTCGACAGGGGGCCCTACGAGCAGTACTTC
.	TRBJ2-7	TRBV5-8	TRBD2	CASSGSGRIGYEQYF	TGTGCCAGCAGCGGTAGCGGGCGGATCGGCTACGAGCAGTACTTC
.	TRBJ1-2	TRBV3-1/TRBV3-2	TRBD1	CASSDRLRGTGGYGYTF	TGTGCCAGCAGCGATCGGCTACGAGGGACAGGGGGCTATGGCTACACCTTC
.	TRBJ1-4	TRBV12-3/TRBV12-4	.	CASSRTLEKLFF	TGTGCCAGCAGCAGGACACTCGAAAAACTGTTTTTT
.	TRBJ1-3	TRBV27	TRBD1	CASRTGGTGNTIYF	TGTGCCAGCAGGACAGGGGGAACTGGAAACACCATATATTTT
once	TRBJ2-2	TRBV30	TRBD1	CAWRSAGTGLTGELFF	TGTGCCTGGAGGTCCGCCGGGACAGGGTTGACCGGGGAGCTGTTTTTT
once	TRBJ1-2	TRBV24-1	.	CATSDSRTGINYF	TGTGCCACCAGTGATTCCCGAACAGGGATTAACTACTTC
.	TRBJ1-2	TRBV2	.	CASSEGPSYGYTF	TGTGCCAGCAGTGAGGGGCCCTCTTATGGCTACACCTTC
.	TRBJ2-3	TRBV7-2	TRBD2	CASTTSGRFDRDTQYF	TGTGCCAGCACGACTAGCGGGAGGTTTGACAGAGATACGCAGTATTTT
.	TRBJ1-4	TRBV28	TRBD1	CASSLSWGTADEKLFF	TGTGCCAGCAGTTTATCTTGGGGGACAGCCGATGAAAAACTGTTTTTT
.	TRBJ2-1	TRBV7-2	.	CASSLSGDGEQFF	TGTGCCAGCAGCTTGTCAGGGGACGGTGAGCAGTTCTTC
.	TRBJ1-3	TRBV7-8	TRBD1	CASKANRGTGNTIYF	TGTGCCAGCAAGGCAAACAGGGGGACTGGAAACACCATATATTTT
.	TRBJ1-1	TRBV19	TRBD1	CASSIRGQGTEAFF	TGTGCCAGTAGTATCAGGGGACAGGGGACTGAAGCTTTCTTT
.	TRBJ1-1	TRBV27	.	CASRPQVNTEAFF	TGTGCCAGCAGACCACAGGTGAACACTGAAGCTTTCTTT
.	TRBJ1-2	TRBV4-2	TRBD1	CASSQDVGRGLGYTF	TGTGCCAGCAGCCAAGACGTTGGCAGGGGGCTTGGCTACACCTTC
.	TRBJ1-4	TRBV7-9	.	CASSLGGRTNEKLFF	TGTGCCAGCAGCTTAGGTGGCAGAACGAACGAAAAACTGTTTTTT
.	TRBJ1-2	TRBV7-9	.	CASSPALVELPLEYGYTF	TGTGCCAGCAGCCCAGCGTTGGTGGAACTGCCTTTGGAGTATGGCTACACCTTC
once	TRBJ2-3	TRBV28	.	CASSFSGRIADTQYF	TGTGCCAGCAGTTTTAGTGGGAGGATCGCAGATACGCAGTATTTT
.	TRBJ1-2	TRBV20-1	TRBD1	CSASPSGGNREFYGYTF	TGCAGTGCTAGTCCCTCAGGGGGAAATAGGGAGTTCTATGGCTACACCTTC
.	TRBJ2-4	TRBV7-9	TRBD1	CASSLGDSDIAKNIQYF	TGTGCCAGCAGCTTAGGGGACAGCGATATAGCCAAAAACATTCAGTACTTC
.	TRBJ2-1	TRBV5-5	TRBD2	CASSSRLAVPSGEQFF	TGTGCCAGCAGCTCTCGACTAGCGGTCCCGTCGGGTGAGCAGTTCTTC
.	TRBJ2-5	TRBV11-2	TRBD2	CASSLGRTSGSMETQYF	TGTGCCAGCAGCTTAGGGCGGACTAGCGGGAGTATGGAGACCCAGTACTTC
.	TRBJ1-6	TRBV4-2	TRBD1	CASSQAAGGEANSPLHF	TGTGCCAGCAGCCAGGCAGCAGGGGGCGAAGCTAATTCACCCCTCCACTTT
.	TRBJ2-1	TRBV18	TRBD2	CASSPGYSAGGNEQFF	TGTGCCAGCTCACCAGGTTATTCGGCGGGGGGGAATGAGCAGTTCTTC
.	TRBJ2-7	TRBV28	.	CASSLGGASNYEQYF	TGTGCCAGCAGTTTAGGGGGCGCAAGCAACTACGAGCAGTACTTC
.	TRBJ1-1	TRBV7-9	.	CASSLTQGTEAFF	TGTGCCAGCAGCTTAACACAGGGAACTGAAGCTTTCTTT
.	TRBJ2-1	TRBV7-8	.	CASSLEVLAGNEQFF	TGTGCCAGCAGCTTAGAGGTTTTAGCTGGGAATGAGCAGTTCTTC
once	TRBJ1-1	TRBV5-4	TRBD1	CASSLGTDVWAEAFF	TGTGCCAGCAGCCTCGGGACAGACGTTTGGGCTGAAGCTTTCTTT
.	TRBJ2-2	TRBV6-4	TRBD1	CASRPGQGIETGELFF	TGTGCCAGCAGACCGGGACAGGGAATTGAAACCGGGGAGCTGTTTTTT
.	TRBJ2-7	TRBV7-9	TRBD1	CASSLTGSPLNEQYF	TGTGCCAGCAGCTTGACAGGGAGCCCCTTGAACGAGCAGTACTTC
.	TRBJ2-2	TRBV5-4	TRBD2	CASSLVILAGGQNTGELFF	TGTGCCAGCAGCTTGGTTATCTTAGCGGGGGGGCAGAACACCGGGGAGCTGTTTTTT
.	TRBJ1-6	TRBV7-2	TRBD1	CASSIMTGERSPLHF	TGTGCCAGCAGCATCATGACAGGGGAGCGGTCACCCCTCCACTTT
.	TRBJ2-1	TRBV2	.	CASSEAREQFF	TGTGCCAGCAGTGAGGCGAGGGAGCAGTTCTTC
.	TRBJ1-2	TRBV10-3	TRBD1	CAISGTGGAGYGYTF	TGTGCCATCAGTGGGACAGGGGGCGCGGGCTATGGCTACACCTTC
.	TRBJ1-6	TRBV5-3	.	CARSQDEPGNSPLHF	TGTGCCAGAAGTCAAGACGAACCGGGGAATTCACCCCTCCACTTT
once	TRBJ1-1	TRBV25-1	TRBD1	CASSDHRGLRNTEAFF	TGTGCCAGCAGTGACCACAGGGGCCTAAGGAACACTGAAGCTTTCTTT
.	TRBJ2-7	TRBV4-1	TRBD2	CASSQEIGLGVSYEQYF	TGCGCCAGCAGCCAAGAGATCGGACTAGGTGTCTCCTACGAGCAGTACTTC
.	TRBJ2-7	TRBV5-4	TRBD2	CASSPSLAGGPVEQYF	TGTGCCAGCAGCCCAAGTTTAGCGGGGGGGCCGGTGGAGCAGTACTTC
.	TRBJ1-6	TRBV2	TRBD1	CASSTGQYSPLHF	TGTGCCAGCAGCACGGGACAGTATTCACCCCTCCACTTT
.	TRBJ1-1	TRBV7-9	TRBD1	CASTTGGPDTEAFF	TGTGCCAGCACGACAGGGGGCCCGGACACTGAAGCTTTCTTT
.	TRBJ1-5	TRBV28	.	CASSFEIQGSSQPQHF	TGTGCCAGCAGCTTCGAAATCCAGGGAAGTAGTCAGCCCCAGCATTTT
.	TRBJ1-4	TRBV11-3	.	CASSLGPNEKLFF	TGTGCCAGCAGCTTAGGGCCGAATGAAAAACTGTTTTTT
.	TRBJ1-1	TRBV3-1/TRBV3-2	.	CASSQYPGQSTEAFF	TGTGCCAGCAGCCAATACCCGGGACAATCCACTGAAGCTTTCTTT
.	TRBJ1-1	TRBV10-3	TRBD1	CAISATGTEAFF	TGTGCCATCAGTGCGACAGGGACTGAAGCTTTCTTT
.	TRBJ1-2	TRBV25-1	.	CASSEFTGNYGYTF	TGTGCCAGCAGTGAATTTACAGGGAACTATGGCTACACCTTC
.	TRBJ1-2	TRBV6-6	.	CASSYSTTANYGYTF	TGTGCCAGCAGTTACTCGACGACAGCTAACTATGGCTACACCTTC
few	TRBJ1-2	TRBV3-1/TRBV3-2	.	CASSQDQIAGSYGYTF	TGTGCCAGCAGCCAAGATCAAATTGCAGGCTCCTATGGCTACACCTTC
.	TRBJ2-1	TRBV19	.	CASSNHGSSSYNEQFF	TGTGCCAGTAGCAATCACGGGTCGAGCTCCTACAATGAGCAGTTCTTC
.	TRBJ1-2	TRBV27	TRBD1	CASSTRTGTNYGYTF	TGTGCCAGCAGTACCCGGACAGGGACTAACTATGGCTACACCTTC
.	TRBJ2-1	TRBV24-1	TRBD1	CATSDLGDSSYNEQFF	TGTGCCACCAGTGATTTAGGGGACAGCTCTTACAATGAGCAGTTCTTC